A single T cell receptor (beta chain) is shown here with its context. Its antigen is currently unknown. This sample was taken from a study of cytomegalovirus exposure and HLA in healthy donors. Study background: A later analysis reported the 100 to 150 validation repertoires used the same platform as the roughly 700 first-cohort repertoires. Study conclusions and caveats: Cytomegalovirus association was assigned to under 200 TCR beta chains. According to reports, the classifier identified cytomegalovirus status with high specificity and sensitivity. A few of the chains that were CMV-associated were confirmed in vitro to be specific for CMV antigens.

Libraries were prepared by immunoSEQ multiplex PCR; TCRdb keeps only in-frame clonotypes and omits some of them. The data hold some 130,000 clones, with roughly 89% observed a single time. Trimming cost V 5 bases and J 6 bases, with 11 bases left between them. Germline loops: CDR1 SEHNR, CDR2 FQNEAQ (reference sequence). The CDR3 loop spans 13 amino acids. The sample consisted of PBMCs. The genes are TRBV7-9 and TRBJ2-1; the D gene is possibly TRBD2 (6 bases). The source is a woman aged 18-29 years in good health and CMV-seronegative. The CDR3 nucleotides read TGTGCCAGCAGCAAATCTAGCGTCAATGAGCAGTTCTTC. It codes for CASSKSSVNEQFF.